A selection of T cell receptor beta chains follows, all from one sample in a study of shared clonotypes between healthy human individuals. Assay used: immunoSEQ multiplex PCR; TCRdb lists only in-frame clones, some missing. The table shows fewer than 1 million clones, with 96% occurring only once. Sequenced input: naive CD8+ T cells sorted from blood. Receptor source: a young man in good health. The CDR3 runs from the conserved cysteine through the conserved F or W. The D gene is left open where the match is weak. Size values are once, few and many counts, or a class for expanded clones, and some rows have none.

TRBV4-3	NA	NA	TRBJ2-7	CASSQDLGQGNYEQYF	TGCGCCAGCAGCCAAGATCTAGGGCAGGGAAACTACGAGCAGTACTTC
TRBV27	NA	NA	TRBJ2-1	CASSFGLVSYNEQFF	TGTGCCAGCAGTTTCGGCCTCGTCTCCTACAATGAGCAGTTCTTC
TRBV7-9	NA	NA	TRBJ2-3	CASSYYTDTQYF	TGTGCCAGCAGTTACTACACAGATACGCAGTATTTT
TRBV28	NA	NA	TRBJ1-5	CASTLGASGGNQPQHF	TGTGCCAGCACCCTAGGTGCCTCTGGTGGCAATCAGCCCCAGCATTTT
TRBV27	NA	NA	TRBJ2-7	CASSAGGGYYEQYF	TGTGCCAGCAGTGCAGGGGGGGGCTACTACGAGCAGTACTTC
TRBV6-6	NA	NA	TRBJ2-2	CASSSPTSPNTGELFF	TGTGCCAGCAGTTCCCCGACATCTCCGAACACCGGGGAGCTGTTTTTT
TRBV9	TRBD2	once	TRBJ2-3	CASSMSGTLTDTQYF	TGTGCCAGCAGCATGAGCGGGACCCTCACAGATACGCAGTATTTT
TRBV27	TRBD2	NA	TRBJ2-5	CASSSRLAGGETQYF	TGTGCCAGCAGTAGCCGCCTAGCGGGAGGGGAGACCCAGTACTTC
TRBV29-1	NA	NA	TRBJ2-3	CSVEPLLSAKASTDTQYF	TGCAGCGTTGAACCCCTCCTCAGCGCCAAAGCTAGCACAGATACGCAGTATTTT
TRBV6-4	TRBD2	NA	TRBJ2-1	CASSPIAGGPYEQFF	TGTGCCAGCAGTCCAATAGCGGGAGGGCCCTATGAGCAGTTCTTC
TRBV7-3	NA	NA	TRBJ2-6	CASSSVQAPANVLTF	TGTGCCAGCAGCTCAGTGCAGGCCCCGGCCAACGTCCTGACTTTC
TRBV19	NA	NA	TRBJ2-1	CASSIVGSPYNEQFF	TGTGCCAGTAGTATCGTCGGGAGTCCCTACAATGAGCAGTTCTTC
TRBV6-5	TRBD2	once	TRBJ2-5	CASTPWGGVQETQYF	TGTGCCAGCACCCCGTGGGGAGGGGTACAAGAGACCCAGTACTTC
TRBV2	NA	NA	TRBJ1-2	CASPGGGRASRYTF	TGTGCCAGCCCTGGGGGGGGGCGGGCGAGTCGCTACACCTTC
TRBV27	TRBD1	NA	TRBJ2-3	CASSNRDRVTDTQYF	TGTGCCAGCAGTAACCGGGACAGGGTGACAGATACGCAGTATTTT
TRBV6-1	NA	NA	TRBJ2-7	CASSEVYYEQYF	TGTGCCAGCAGTGAAGTTTATTACGAGCAGTACTTC
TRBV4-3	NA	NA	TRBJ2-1	CASSQDTSNEQFF	TGCGCCAGCAGCCAAGATACAAGCAATGAGCAGTTCTTC
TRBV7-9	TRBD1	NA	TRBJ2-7	CASSSGTGYEQYF	TGTGCCAGCAGCTCCGGGACAGGTTACGAGCAGTACTTC
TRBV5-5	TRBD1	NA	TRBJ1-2	CASSLRQGSYGYTF	TGTGCCAGCAGCTTGCGACAGGGCAGCTATGGCTACACCTTC
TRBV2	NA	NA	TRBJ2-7	CASSRLRDRPTYEQYF	TGTGCCAGCAGTCGGCTACGAGACAGGCCGACCTACGAGCAGTACTTC
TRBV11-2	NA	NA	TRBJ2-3	CASSPRSGGLTDTQYF	TGTGCCAGCAGCCCCAGGAGTGGGGGGCTCACAGATACGCAGTATTTT
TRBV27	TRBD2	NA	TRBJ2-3	CASSYTSGRSTDTQYF	TGTGCCAGCAGCTACACTAGCGGGAGGAGCACAGATACGCAGTATTTT
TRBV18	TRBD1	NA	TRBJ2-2	CASSADRGRNTGELFF	TGTGCCAGCTCGGCAGACAGGGGGCGGAACACCGGGGAGCTGTTTTTT
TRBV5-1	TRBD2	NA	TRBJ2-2	CASSLATSGRQTGELFF	TGCGCCAGCAGCTTGGCCACTAGCGGGAGGCAGACCGGGGAGCTGTTTTTT
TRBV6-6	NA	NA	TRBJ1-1	CASSPGGTAMNTEAFF	TGTGCCAGCAGTCCCGGAGGGACGGCCATGAACACTGAAGCTTTCTTT
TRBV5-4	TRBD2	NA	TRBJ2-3	CATQAGVTSGSLDTQYF	TGTGCCACCCAGGCGGGGGTGACTAGCGGGAGTTTAGATACGCAGTATTTT
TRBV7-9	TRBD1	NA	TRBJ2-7	CASSWTGTKPYEQYF	TGTGCCAGCAGCTGGACAGGGACAAAACCCTACGAGCAGTACTTC
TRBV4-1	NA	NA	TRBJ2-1	CASSQDSRLEQFF	TGCGCCAGCAGCCAAGATTCGAGATTGGAGCAGTTCTTC
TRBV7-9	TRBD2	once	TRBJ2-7	CASSATLSGRGTYEQYF	TGTGCCAGCAGCGCTACACTTAGCGGGAGAGGGACCTACGAGCAGTACTTC
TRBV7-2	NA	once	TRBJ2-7	CASSPDPTGEQYF	TGTGCCAGCAGCCCGGACCCCACGGGCGAGCAGTACTTC
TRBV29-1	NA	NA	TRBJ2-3	CSVAGTAENTDTQYF	TGCAGCGTTGCCGGGACCGCTGAAAACACAGATACGCAGTATTTT
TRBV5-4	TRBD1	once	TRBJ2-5	CASSSRGTGSAERRETQYF	TGTGCCAGCAGCTCCCGGGGGACAGGGTCTGCGGAAAGGAGAGAGACCCAGTACTTC